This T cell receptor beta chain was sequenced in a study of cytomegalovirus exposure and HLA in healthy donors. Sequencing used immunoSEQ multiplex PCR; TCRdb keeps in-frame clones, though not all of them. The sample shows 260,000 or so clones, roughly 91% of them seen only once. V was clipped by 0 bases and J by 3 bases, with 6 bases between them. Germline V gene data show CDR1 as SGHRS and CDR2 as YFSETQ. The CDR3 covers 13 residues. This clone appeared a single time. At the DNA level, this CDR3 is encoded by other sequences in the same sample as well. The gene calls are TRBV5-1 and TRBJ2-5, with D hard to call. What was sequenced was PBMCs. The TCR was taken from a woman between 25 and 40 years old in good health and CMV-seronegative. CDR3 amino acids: CASSLVGKETQYF. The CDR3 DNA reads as TGCGCCAGCAGCTTGGTAGGGAAAGAGACCCAGTACTTC.